The T cell receptor (beta chain) under discussion was sequenced for a study of T cells in narcolepsy. Findings and limits, study-wide: Autoreactive HCRT-specific and TRIB2-specific clonotypes were marked in same-patient CSF-versus-blood CD4+ comparisons. Some memory CD4+ repertoires had no autoreactive clone sequences. Blood of same and different patients, but not healthy controls, reportedly held recurring autoreactive clonotypes.

The CDR3 sequence is 13 residues long. Germline CDR1 and CDR2: LNHDA and SQIVND (reference sequence). Trimming took off 9 bases at V and 0 bases at J, with 11 bases between the two ends. Sequencing was performed with immunoSEQ multiplex PCR; in TCRdb, only in-frame clones are kept and a portion is missing. The table lists about 40,000 clones, 70% to 90% of them singletons. About this clone: Antigen specificity is unknown. This sample includes further DNA sequences coding for the same CDR3.

The material sequenced was CD45RA- memory CD4+ T cells from PBMCs. The gene calls are TRBV19 and TRBJ1-2; D is unresolved. The receptor comes from a human donor with narcolepsy. CDR3 loop: CASSLASNYGYTF. CDR3 nucleotide sequence: TGTGCCAGCAGTCTCGCCTCTAACTATGGCTACACCTTC.